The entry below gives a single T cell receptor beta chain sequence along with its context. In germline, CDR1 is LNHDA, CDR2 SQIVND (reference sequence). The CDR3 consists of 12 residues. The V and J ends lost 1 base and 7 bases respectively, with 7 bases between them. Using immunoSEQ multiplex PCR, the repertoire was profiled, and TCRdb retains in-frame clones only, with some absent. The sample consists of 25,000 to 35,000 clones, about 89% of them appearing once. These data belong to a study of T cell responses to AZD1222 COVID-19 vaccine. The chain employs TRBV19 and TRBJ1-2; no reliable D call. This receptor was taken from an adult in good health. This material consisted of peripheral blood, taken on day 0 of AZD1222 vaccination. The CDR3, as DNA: TGTGCCAGTAGTATAGGGGGTGCTGGCTACACCTTC. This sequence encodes CASSIGGAGYTF.